These 12 T cell receptor beta chains share one sample of origin, sequenced in a study of shared clonotypes between healthy human individuals (dated by TCRdb to 2018 to 2020). Libraries came from the immunoSEQ multiplex PCR assay. TCRdb holds this immuneACCESS table with in-frame rearrangements only. Some clones are missing; in checked studies, unresolved V genes explain under half, and the rest has no known cause. In all, the sample holds 2 million to 2.5 million clones, and nearly 97% of those were seen once. Less than 0.15% of the sample rests with the top ten. The specimen was naive CD4+ T cells sorted from blood. In the paper's terms, the cell subset or site label means: CD45RA+ positively selected. The receptors come from a man aged 18 to 30 in good health.

This clone appeared a single time. The chain is built from TRBV9 and TRBJ1-2; D unclear. The CDR3 length is 17 residues. Trimming removed 3 bases at V and 2 bases at J, with 20 bases between. Germline CDR1 SGDLS, CDR2 YYNGEE. In nucleotides, the CDR3 is TGTGCCAGCAGCGGAGACCCATTAGGAGCGTTCAACTATGGCTACACCTTC. This encodes CASSGDPLGAFNYGYTF.

The chain employs TRBV6-1 and TRBJ1-2; 7 bases fit TRBD1. V gave up 0 bases and J gave up 5 bases; unmatched junction bases: 6. The CDR3 contains 15 residues. CDR1 is MNHNS, CDR2 SASEGT, per germline. CDR3 amino acids: CASSEAKAGGYGYTF. Here the CDR3 DNA reads TGTGCCAGCAGTGAAGCCAAAGCAGGGGGGTATGGCTACACCTTC.

The rearrangement links TRBV6-5 to TRBJ1-3, with D uncertain. Germline-derived CDR1 and CDR2 are MNHEY and SVGAGI. With 5 bases removed from V and 3 bases from J, the gap between germline ends came to 14 bases. The CDR3 has 15 residues. CDR3 coding DNA: TGTGCCAGCAGTAGAGCAAAAGCAGGTGGAAACACCATATATTTT. As protein: CASSRAKAGGNTIYF.

This clone has only one observation. The chain employs TRBV2 and TRBJ2-1; D is possibly TRBD1 (6 bases). V was cut by 6 bases and J by 0 bases, with 12 bases left in between. From germline, CDR1 is SNHLY and CDR2 FYNNEI. The CDR3 is 15 amino acids. The CDR3 sequence is CASRGQLVSYNEQFF. The CDR3 nucleotides read TGTGCCAGCAGGGGACAACTAGTCTCCTACAATGAGCAGTTCTTC.

This chain connects TRBV7-2 to TRBJ2-7; D remains unclear. Trimming removed 1 base from V and 9 bases from J, with 19 bases in between. This CDR3 has 15 amino acids. CDR1 SGHTA and CDR2 FQGNSA come from the germline V gene. CDR3 coding DNA: TGTGCCAGCAGCTTAGATGGCAACAGAGTCCGGGTGCAGTACTTC. Translating it yields CASSLDGNRVRVQYF.

The chain couples TRBV7-9 to TRBJ2-7; 8 bases agree with TRBD1. The CDR3 contains 17 residues. Trimming cost V 5 bases and J 0 bases; bases outside gene matches: 12. The V gene's germline CDR1 is SEHNR and CDR2 FQNEAQ (reference sequence). CDR3 in DNA: TGTGCCAGCAGCCCCGATGACCGGGACAGGTACTCCTACGAGCAGTACTTC. It specifies CASSPDDRDRYSYEQYF.

This clone appeared a few times. The chain carries TRBV2 and TRBJ1-2; D perhaps matches TRBD1 (5 bases). V gave up 7 bases and J gave up 8 bases, with 14 bases separating them. The germline V gene has CDR1 SNHLY and CDR2 FYNNEI. CDR3 size: 12 residues. The chain's CDR3 is CASTGPGIGYTF. The CDR3 DNA sequence: TGTGCCAGCACCGGACCAGGGATCGGCTACACCTTC.

This chain joins TRBV5-1 and TRBJ2-2; the D call may be TRBD1 or TRBD2 (6 bases each). Germline V gene lookup returns CDR1 SGHRS and CDR2 YFSETQ. V lost 4 bases, J lost 4 bases, and 14 bases lay in between. This CDR3 has 15 amino acids. The CDR3: CASSATGAGTGELFF. In DNA form, the CDR3 reads TGCGCCAGCAGCGCAACGGGGGCGGGCACCGGGGAGCTGTTTTTT.

The chain has TRBV5-1 and TRBJ2-3; D is possibly TRBD2 (6 bases). This CDR3 contains 14 residues. Germline V CDR1 and CDR2: SGHRS, YFSETQ. Trimming left V 1 base short and J 5 bases short, with 11 bases between. The CDR3 reads CASSLPQGGDTQYF. DNA of the CDR3: TGCGCCAGCAGCTTGCCCCAGGGAGGAGATACGCAGTATTTT. The full variable domain, its missing parts supplied by reference TRBV5-1 and TRBJ2-3, is KAGVTQTPRYLIKTRGQQVTLSCSPISGHRSVSWYQQTPGQGLQFLFEYFSETQRNKGNFPGRFSGRQFSNSRSEMNVSTLELGDSALYLCASSLPQGGDTQYFGPGTRLTVL.

This clone occurred a few times. The sample has other DNA sequences that encode this CDR3 too. V gene TRBV6-5 combines with J gene TRBJ1-5; D may be TRBD1 (6 bases). CDR1 is MNHEY, CDR2 SVGAGI, per germline. The CDR3 has 14 amino acids. With 5 bases removed from V and 3 bases from J, the gap between germline ends came to 11 bases. The CDR3: CASSPGQFNQPQHF. For the CDR3, the DNA is TGTGCCAGCAGTCCGGGACAATTCAATCAGCCCCAGCATTTT.

CDR3 nucleotides: TGCAGCGTTCCACTCCGGGACAGGGTCTCTATCTATGGCTACACCTTC. Amino acids: CSVPLRDRVSIYGYTF. The chain has TRBV29-1 and TRBJ1-2; 9 bases agree with TRBD1. Germline V gene lookup returns CDR1 SQVTM and CDR2 ANQGSEA. The V gene end was trimmed by 5 bases and the J gene end by 4 bases; junction bases not matched to a gene: 14. This CDR3 spans 16 amino acids. The full variable domain, rest sourced from reference TRBV29-1 and TRBJ1-2, is SAVISQKPSRDICQRGTSLTIQCQVDSQVTMMFWYRQQPGQSLTLIATANQGSEATYESGFVIDKFPISRPNLTFSTLTVSNMSPEDSSIYLCSVPLRDRVSIYGYTFGSGTRLTVV.

V gene TRBV5-1 combines with J gene TRBJ2-7; D not certain. The V and J ends lost 0 bases and 6 bases respectively, with 10 bases between them. CDR1 SGHRS and CDR2 YFSETQ come from the germline V gene. The CDR3 consists of 13 residues. The CDR3 region is CASSLVSRSEQYF. CDR3 nucleotides: TGCGCCAGCAGCTTGGTATCGAGGTCCGAGCAGTACTTC.